This T cell receptor beta chain was identified in a study of monozygotic twins with inflammatory bowel disease. TCRalpha and TCRbeta cDNA went through nested PCRs of around 16 and 10 cycles, two in total. TCRdb derives one entry per CDR3 protein from the 5' RACE reads, leaving out DNA. The repertoire table contains around 450,000 distinct CDR3 sequences. This CDR3 comprises 15 residues. Germline CDR1 is MGHRA and CDR2 is YSYEKL. This rearrangement joins TRBV4-1 to TRBJ1-4; TCRdb picks TRBD1, but there is no DNA to check that call. The sequenced sample consisted of blood. The receptor comes from a human donor with ulcerative colitis or Crohn's disease, or a healthy co-twin of an affected twin (not recorded which). CDR3 protein: CASSQRGGRIEKLFF.